This T cell receptor beta chain is drawn from a study of T cell changes during pregnancy in multiple sclerosis. Only in-frame clones appear in the TCRdb table, and some are missing; sequencing was by immunoSEQ multiplex PCR. Of 30,000 to 40,000 clones listed, roughly nine tenths are singletons. V trimming: 3 bases; J trimming: 10 bases; junction bases outside the gene matches: 11. This CDR3 is 16 amino acids long. Germline CDR1 reads KGHSH; CDR2 reads LQKENI. The specimen comprised CD4+ T cells from peripheral blood mononuclear cells, sampled in the third trimester of pregnancy. The chain recombines TRBV18 with TRBJ1-6, with TRBD1 identical over 8 bases. This receptor was identified in a female donor in good health, enrolled as a control in a pregnancy study. CDR3 loop: CASSPPGAGGSSPLHF. CDR3 in DNA: TGTGCCAGCTCACCGCCCGGCGCAGGGGGCAGCTCACCCCTCCACTTT.